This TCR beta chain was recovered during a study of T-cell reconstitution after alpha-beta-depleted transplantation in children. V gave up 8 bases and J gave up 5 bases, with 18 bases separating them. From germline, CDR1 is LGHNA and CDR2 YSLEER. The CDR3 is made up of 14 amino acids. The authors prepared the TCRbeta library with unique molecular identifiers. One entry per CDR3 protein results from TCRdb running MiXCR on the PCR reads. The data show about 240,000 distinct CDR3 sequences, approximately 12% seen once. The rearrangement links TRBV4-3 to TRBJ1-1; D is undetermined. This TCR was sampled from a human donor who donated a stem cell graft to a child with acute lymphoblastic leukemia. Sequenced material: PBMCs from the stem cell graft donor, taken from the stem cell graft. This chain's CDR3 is CASRDSTGGTEAFF. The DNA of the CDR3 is TGCGCCAGCCGGGATAGCACGGGAGGGACTGAAGCTTTCTTT.